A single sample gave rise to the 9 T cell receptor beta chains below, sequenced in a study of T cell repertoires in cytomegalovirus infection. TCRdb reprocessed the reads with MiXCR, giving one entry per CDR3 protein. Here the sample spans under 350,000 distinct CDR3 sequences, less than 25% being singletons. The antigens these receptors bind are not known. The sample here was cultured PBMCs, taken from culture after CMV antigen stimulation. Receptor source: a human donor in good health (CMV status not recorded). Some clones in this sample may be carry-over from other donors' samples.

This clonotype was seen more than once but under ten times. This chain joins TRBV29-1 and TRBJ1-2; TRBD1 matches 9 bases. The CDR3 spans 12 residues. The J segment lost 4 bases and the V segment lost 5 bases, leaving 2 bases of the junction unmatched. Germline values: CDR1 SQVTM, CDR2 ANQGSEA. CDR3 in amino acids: CSVSTGGYGYTF. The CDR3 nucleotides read TGCAGCGTTTCGACAGGGGGCTATGGCTACACCTTC.

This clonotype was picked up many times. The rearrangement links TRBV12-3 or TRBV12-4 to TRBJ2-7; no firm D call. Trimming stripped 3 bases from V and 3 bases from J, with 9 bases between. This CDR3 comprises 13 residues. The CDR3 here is CASSLVQNYEQYV. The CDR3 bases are TGTGCCAGCAGTTTGGTACAGAACTACGAGCAGTACGTC.

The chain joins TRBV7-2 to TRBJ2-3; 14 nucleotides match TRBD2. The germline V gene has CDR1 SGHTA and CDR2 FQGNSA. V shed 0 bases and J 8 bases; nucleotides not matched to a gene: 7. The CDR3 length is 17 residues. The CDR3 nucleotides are TGTGCCAGCAGCTTAGCGGCCGGGACTAGCGGGGGCGGTACGCAGTATTTT. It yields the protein CASSLAAGTSGGGTQYF.

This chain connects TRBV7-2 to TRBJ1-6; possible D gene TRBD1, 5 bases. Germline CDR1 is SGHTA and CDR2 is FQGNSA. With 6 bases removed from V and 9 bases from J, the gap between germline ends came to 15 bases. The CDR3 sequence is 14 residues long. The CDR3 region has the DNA TGTGCCAGCAGATCCGGGACCTTCGGTTCACCCCTCCACTTT. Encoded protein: CASRSGTFGSPLHF.

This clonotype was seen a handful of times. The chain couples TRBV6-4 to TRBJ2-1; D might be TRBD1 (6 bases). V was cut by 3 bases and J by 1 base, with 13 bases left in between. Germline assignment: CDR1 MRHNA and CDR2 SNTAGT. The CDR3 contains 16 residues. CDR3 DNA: TGTGCCAGCAGTGAGGGGGCCTTCGGGTCCTACAATGAGCAGTTCTTC. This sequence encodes CASSEGAFGSYNEQFF.

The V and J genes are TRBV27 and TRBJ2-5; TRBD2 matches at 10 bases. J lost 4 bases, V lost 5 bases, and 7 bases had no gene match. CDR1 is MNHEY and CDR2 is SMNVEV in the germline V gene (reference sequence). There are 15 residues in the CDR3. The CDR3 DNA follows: TGTGCCAGCAGTGACCAACTAGCGGGAAGAGAGACCCAGTACTTC. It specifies CASSDQLAGRETQYF.

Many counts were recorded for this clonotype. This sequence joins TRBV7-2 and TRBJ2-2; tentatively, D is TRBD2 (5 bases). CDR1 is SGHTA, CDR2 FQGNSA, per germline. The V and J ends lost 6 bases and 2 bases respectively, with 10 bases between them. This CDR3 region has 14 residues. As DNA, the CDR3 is TGTGCCAGCAGAGGAGGCCCCAACACCGGGGAGCTGTTTTTT. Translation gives CASRGGPNTGELFF. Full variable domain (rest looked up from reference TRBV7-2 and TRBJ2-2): GAGVSQSPSNKVTEKGKDVELRCDPISGHTALYWYRQSLGQGLEFLIYFQGNSAPDKSGLPSDRFSAERTGGSVSTLTIQRTQQEDSAVYLCASRGGPNTGELFFGEGSRLTVL.

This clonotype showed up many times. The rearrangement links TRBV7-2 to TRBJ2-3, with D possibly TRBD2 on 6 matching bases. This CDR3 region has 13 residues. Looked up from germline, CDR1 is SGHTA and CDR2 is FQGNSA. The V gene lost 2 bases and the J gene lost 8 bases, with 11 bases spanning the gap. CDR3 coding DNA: TGTGCCAGCAGCTTAATGGCGGGGCCTACGCAGTATTTT. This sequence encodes CASSLMAGPTQYF.

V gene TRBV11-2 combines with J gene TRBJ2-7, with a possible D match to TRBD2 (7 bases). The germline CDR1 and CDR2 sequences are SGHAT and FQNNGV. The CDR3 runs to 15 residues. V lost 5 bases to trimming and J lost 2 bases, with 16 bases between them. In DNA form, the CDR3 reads TGTGCCAGCAGCCTATCGGGGGGCAAAACCTACGAGCAGTACGTC. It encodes CASSLSGGKTYEQYV.